The 31 T cell receptor beta chains reported below all come from one sample, sequenced in a study of blood T cell repertoires in COVID-19. TCRdb keeps only in-frame clones here, not all; method: immunoSEQ multiplex PCR. This sample has 110,000 or so clones, with 85% found just once. Sample: peripheral blood. The receptors were sampled from a human donor in a cohort sampled during active COVID-19.

The rearrangement uses TRBV18 and TRBJ1-5, with D perhaps matching TRBD1 (6 bases). Trimming shortened V by 4 bases and J by 5 bases, and 12 bases separated the two germline ends. This CDR3 has 14 residues. The V gene's germline CDR1 is KGHSH and CDR2 LQKENI. The CDR3 loop reads CASSQNRDDQPQHF. The DNA of the CDR3 is TGTGCCAGCTCACAGAACAGGGATGATCAGCCCCAGCATTTT.

This chain joins TRBV6-6 and TRBJ2-3; TRBD1 matches at 10 bases. The germline CDR1 and CDR2 sequences are MNHNY and SVGAGI (reference sequence). After removal of 6 bases from V and 3 bases from J, the junction contained 9 bases not matched to a gene. There are 16 residues in the CDR3. CDR3 DNA sequence: TGTGCCAGCAGCATAGAGACAGGGGGCGGAACAGATACGCAGTATTTT. It translates to CASSIETGGGTDTQYF.

This rearrangement joins TRBV5-5 to TRBJ2-1; TRBD1 is a possible D gene (6 bases). The V gene's germline CDR1 is SGHKS and CDR2 YYEKEE (reference sequence). Trimming removed 4 bases at V and 7 bases at J, with 15 bases between. This CDR3 region has 14 residues. The CDR3 DNA sequence: TGTGCCAGCAGCCGACAGGTTCCAACTAATGAGCAGTTCTTC. Encoded protein: CASSRQVPTNEQFF.

This rearrangement joins TRBV11-2 to TRBJ1-6; TRBD1 matches 7 bases. The CDR3 covers 16 residues. In germline, CDR1 is SGHAT, CDR2 FQNNGV. With 5 bases clipped from V and 7 bases from J, the junction kept 11 bases outside the gene matches. CDR3 protein: CASSRYRGTENSPLHF. For the CDR3, the DNA is TGTGCCAGCAGCCGATACCGAGGGACAGAAAATTCACCCCTCCACTTT.

The chain employs TRBV5-8 and TRBJ1-5; maybe TRBD1 (6 bases). The CDR3 has 14 residues. V was trimmed by 4 bases and J by 7 bases, leaving 15 bases between them. Germline CDR1 and CDR2: SGHTS and YDEGEE. CDR3 nucleotides: TGTGCCAGCAGCCTCGACAGGTTGGGGCAGCCCCAGCATTTT. Protein product: CASSLDRLGQPQHF.

The genes are TRBV18 and TRBJ1-2; D is possibly TRBD1 (6 bases). Germline CDR1 KGHSH, CDR2 LQKENI. V dropped 4 bases and J dropped 2 bases, with 11 bases sitting between them. This CDR3 is 14 amino acids long. The chain's CDR3 is CASSLWTENYGYTF. The DNA for the CDR3 is TGTGCCAGCTCACTTTGGACAGAGAACTATGGCTACACCTTC.

V gene TRBV5-1 combines with J gene TRBJ2-6, with no clear D. The CDR3 extends over 15 amino acids. V dropped 4 bases and J dropped 0 bases, with 8 bases sitting between them. From germline, CDR1 is SGHRS and CDR2 YFSETQ. CDR3 in amino acids: CASSPANSGANVLTF. The CDR3 region has the DNA TGCGCCAGCAGCCCTGCTAACTCTGGGGCCAACGTCCTGACTTTC. The complete variable domain, with remaining parts taken from reference TRBV5-1 and TRBJ2-6, reads KAGVTQTPRYLIKTRGQQVTLSCSPISGHRSVSWYQQTPGQGLQFLFEYFSETQRNKGNFPGRFSGRQFSNSRSEMNVSTLELGDSALYLCASSPANSGANVLTFGAGSRLTVL.

The V gene is TRBV28, the J gene TRBJ1-6, with a tentative D call TRBD1 (5 bases). The ends were cut back, 2 bases at V and 7 bases at J, with 12 bases in the middle. This CDR3 contains 15 residues. The germline V gene encodes CDR1 MDHEN and CDR2 SYDVKM. Here the CDR3 reads CASSLIAGRNSPLHF. CDR3 nucleotide sequence: TGTGCCAGCAGTTTAATAGCAGGGAGGAATTCACCCCTCCACTTT.

Only a few counts were recorded for this clone. The chain is built from TRBV9 and TRBJ1-5; D might be TRBD1 (6 bases). The CDR3 consists of 14 residues. Trimming cost V 7 bases and J 5 bases, with 16 bases left between them. Germline values: CDR1 SGDLS, CDR2 YYNGEE. CDR3 region: CASGGGDVDQPQHF. CDR3 in DNA: TGTGCCAGCGGAGGGGGGGACGTTGATCAGCCCCAGCATTTT.

V is TRBV19 and J is TRBJ2-1; 9 nucleotides align to TRBD1. Germline V lookup: CDR1 LNHDA, CDR2 SQIVND (reference sequence). With V trimmed by 3 bases and J by 8 bases, 11 bases remained unmatched. This CDR3 contains 16 residues. DNA of the CDR3: TGTGCCAGTAGTATCCTCTTTACAGGGGGCGGGTATGAGCAGTTCTTC. It codes for CASSILFTGGGYEQFF.

The chain joins TRBV11-2 to TRBJ2-1; the match to TRBD2 covers 10 bases. This CDR3 contains 16 residues. V lost 1 base to trimming and J lost 3 bases; unmatched junction nucleotides: 3. Germline V gives CDR1 SGHAT, CDR2 FQNNGV. CDR3 sequence reads: CASSLGLAGDYNEQFF. As DNA, the CDR3 is TGTGCCAGCAGCTTAGGTCTAGCGGGGGACTACAATGAGCAGTTCTTC.

This chain connects TRBV7-2 to TRBJ1-2; 12 bases line up with TRBD1. Unmatched junction bases numbered 7, after V lost 3 bases and J lost 8 bases. CDR1 SGHTA and CDR2 FQGNSA come from the germline V gene. The CDR3 has 15 residues. CDR3 protein: CASSFKGQGAKGYTF. The CDR3 region has the DNA TGTGCCAGCAGCTTTAAGGGACAGGGGGCGAAAGGCTACACCTTC.

This chain uses TRBV7-9 with TRBJ1-4; D call uncertain. The germline V gene has CDR1 SEHNR and CDR2 FQNEAQ (reference sequence). V lost 1 base and J lost 10, with 16 bases in between. The length of the CDR3 is 15 residues. The CDR3 coding sequence is TGTGCCAGCAGCTTAGTTGCCGATACCGCGGGAAAACTGTTTTTT. Its protein is CASSLVADTAGKLFF.

This clone was observed a single time. This chain joins TRBV10-2 and TRBJ1-5, with D possibly being TRBD1 (5 bases). Germline-derived CDR1 and CDR2 are WSHSY and SAAADI. This CDR3 is 13 amino acids long. Trimming left V 4 bases short and J 6 bases short, with 10 bases between. CDR3 nucleotide sequence: TGCGCCAGCAGTGTGTCCCAGGGTCAGCCCCAGCATTTT. This sequence encodes CASSVSQGQPQHF.

There are a few counts of this clone. J is TRBJ1-6 and V is TRBV12-2; TRBD1, as called in the table, went unchecked against the DNA. TRBV12-2 has pseudogene status. This CDR3 spans 17 amino acids. CDR3 sequence (DNA): TGTGCAAGTCGCTTGCCCCAGGACAGGGAGTGGGGTTCACCCCTCCACTTT. Amino acid sequence: CASRLPQDREWGSPLHF.

The V call is TRBV16, the J call TRBJ1-5; unclear D gene. This CDR3 is built from 14 residues. Germline V CDR1 and CDR2: KGHSY, FQNENV. The ends were cut back, 7 bases at V and 0 bases at J, with 10 bases in the middle. CDR3: CASTKIPSNQPQHF. CDR3 nucleotides: TGTGCCAGCACCAAAATTCCTAGCAATCAGCCCCAGCATTTT.

The V gene is TRBV6-5, the J gene TRBJ1-6; D unresolved. Germline lookup yields CDR1 MNHEY and CDR2 SVGAGI. The germline V and J ends were trimmed by 0 bases and 0 bases, with 6 bases remaining between them. The CDR3 totals 16 residues. The CDR3 DNA is TGTGCCAGCAGTTACTCTTGGAGCTCCTATAATTCACCCCTCCACTTT. As protein: CASSYSWSSYNSPLHF.

The V and J genes are TRBV15 and TRBJ2-1; possibly TRBD2 for D (5 bases). Trimming cost V 0 bases and J 8 bases, with 14 bases left between them. Germline V lookup: CDR1 LNHNV, CDR2 YYDKDF (reference sequence). There are 15 residues in the CDR3. CDR3 amino acids: CATSRDLGSSDEQFF. CDR3 DNA: TGTGCCACCAGCAGAGATCTTGGGAGTTCGGATGAGCAGTTCTTC.

The chain combines TRBV7-2 with TRBJ2-3; 8 bases fit TRBD1. Germline CDR1 and CDR2: SGHTA and FQGNSA. The CDR3 length is 15 residues. J was trimmed by 0 bases and V by 6 bases; bases with no gene match: 5. Written as DNA, the CDR3 is TGTGCCAGCAGGGTCCAGGGGGCCAGCACAGATACGCAGTATTTT. Its protein is CASRVQGASTDTQYF.

V usage is TRBV6-6 and J usage is TRBJ2-1; 8 nucleotides agree with TRBD1. The CDR3 covers 13 residues. The junction had 4 bases not matched to a gene; V was cut back by 6 bases and J by 6 bases. Germline V gene data show CDR1 as MNHNY and CDR2 as SVGAGI (reference sequence). The CDR3 here is CASSPDRANEQFF. DNA of the CDR3: TGTGCCAGCAGCCCGGACAGGGCCAATGAGCAGTTCTTC.

The V call is TRBV27, the J call TRBJ1-3; D is unresolved. Germline loops: CDR1 MNHEY, CDR2 SMNVEV (reference sequence). V was pared by 6 bases and J by 2 bases, with 2 bases between. The CDR3 length is 11 residues. CDR3 DNA: TGTGCCAGCAGCACTGGAAACACCATATATTTT. This gives the protein CASSTGNTIYF.

The V call is TRBV15, the J call TRBJ2-3; 11 positions agree with TRBD1. The J segment lost 1 base and the V segment lost 6 bases, leaving 3 bases of the junction unmatched. The CDR3 covers 15 residues. Germline V gives CDR1 LNHNV, CDR2 YYDKDF (reference sequence). The CDR3 DNA reads TGTGCCACCAGGGACAGGGGGCTTCGCACAGATACGCAGTATTTT. This translates into CATRDRGLRTDTQYF.

The chain uses TRBV28 and TRBJ1-1, with TRBD1 as a possible D gene (5 bases). The V gene lost 6 bases and the J gene lost 4 bases, with 15 bases spanning the gap. Germline assignment: CDR1 MDHEN and CDR2 SYDVKM. The CDR3 contains 14 residues. The CDR3 DNA follows: TGTGCCAGCAGGCCCATGGGGGGGGGCACTGAAGCTTTCTTT. Protein sequence: CASRPMGGGTEAFF.

The V call is TRBV27, the J call TRBJ1-6; the match to TRBD1 covers 7 bases. Trimming cost V 2 bases and J 7 bases; bases outside gene matches: 2. Germline loops: CDR1 MNHEY, CDR2 SMNVEV (reference sequence). The CDR3 totals 14 residues. CDR3 coding DNA: TGTGCCAGCAGTTTAGGGGACAGAAATTCACCCCTCCACTTT. Its translation is CASSLGDRNSPLHF.

The chain carries TRBV15 and TRBJ2-2; 8 nucleotides line up with TRBD1. The CDR3 has 16 amino acids. Germline assignment: CDR1 LNHNV and CDR2 YYDKDF (reference sequence). V lost 7 bases and J lost 4; bases outside the gene matches: 11. CDR3 in DNA: TGTGCCACCACGGGGCAGGGGGCGGGGAGCACCGGGGAGCTGTTTTTT. Encoded protein: CATTGQGAGSTGELFF.

This clone appeared a single time. The chain joins TRBV11-2 to TRBJ2-2, with D maybe TRBD2 (6 bases). The V end lost 7 bases, the J end lost 5 bases, and 14 bases lay between the germline ends. Germline CDR1 and CDR2: SGHAT and FQNNGV. The CDR3 spans 14 residues. CDR3 nucleotides: TGTGCCAGCAACGGGCAGGAGGGGACCGGGGAGCTGTTTTTT. This sequence encodes CASNGQEGTGELFF.

The chain combines TRBV30 with TRBJ2-2; tentative D call: TRBD2 (7 bases). Trimming took off 8 bases at V and 4 bases at J, with 17 bases between the two ends. This CDR3 spans 14 amino acids. In germline, CDR1 is GTSNPN, CDR2 SVGIG (reference sequence). The CDR3 DNA reads TGTGCCCGCCGGGGGGCCAGGGGCACCGGGGAGCTGTTTTTT. It translates to CARRGARGTGELFF.

The chain combines TRBV27 with TRBJ1-4, with D tentatively TRBD1 (6 bases). CDR3 length: 15 residues. Germline CDR1 MNHEY, CDR2 SMNVEV (reference sequence). Trimming shortened V by 4 bases and J by 4 bases, and 13 bases separated the two germline ends. CDR3 protein: CASSSPTGLNEKLFF. The CDR3 DNA follows: TGTGCCAGCAGTTCACCGACAGGTCTTAATGAAAAACTGTTTTTT.

This chain links TRBV7-3 with TRBJ2-2; TRBD1 is a possible D gene (6 bases). There are 16 residues in the CDR3. Germline V lookup: CDR1 SGHTA, CDR2 FQGTGA. V was trimmed by 2 bases and J by 1 base, leaving 11 bases between them. CDR3 DNA sequence: TGTGCCAGCAGCTTACAGGGGCCCGGGAACACCGGGGAGCTGTTTTTT. This encodes CASSLQGPGNTGELFF.

V and J are TRBV2 and TRBJ2-3; tentatively, D is TRBD1 (6 bases). The CDR3 is made up of 14 amino acids. Trimming pared 7 bases from V and 0 bases from J, leaving 11 bases between. CDR1 is SNHLY and CDR2 is FYNNEI in the germline V gene. The CDR3 coding sequence is TGTGCCAGCAAGAGGACAGCAAGCACAGATACGCAGTATTTT. Translation: CASKRTASTDTQYF.

The V call is TRBV5-6, the J call TRBJ2-7; 9 bases line up with TRBD2. This CDR3 contains 15 residues. The V gene's germline CDR1 is SGHDT and CDR2 YYEEEE. Losses at the gene ends were 4 bases for V and 6 bases for J; bases not matched to a gene: 11. CDR3 sequence reads: CASSRAPSGVGEQYF. CDR3 bases: TGTGCCAGCAGCAGAGCTCCTAGCGGGGTTGGCGAGCAGTACTTC.